This TCR beta chain was sequenced during a study of OX40 agonist ivuxolimab in advanced cancers. Across the whole study: Dosing consisted of intravenous ivuxolimab at 0.01 to 10 mg/kg every 2 weeks. Past anti-PD-1, anti-PD-L1 or anti-CTLA-4 therapy was accepted, and 40% to 50% had received some.

Any history of autoimmune disease or systemic immunosuppression disqualified patients. The study's findings and limits: With doses of 0.1 to 3.0 mg/kg, CD4+ and CD8+ blood T cells had undergone clonal expansion by week 6.

TCRdb's table, derived via immunoSEQ multiplex PCR, lists solely in-frame clones and lacks some. The sample lists tens of thousands of clones; about 88% were seen once. Germline CDR1 and CDR2: SGHRS and YFSETQ. The CDR3 runs to 16 residues. J gave up 0 bases and V 3 bases, and 9 bases lay outside the gene matches. As for this clone: No antigen is known for it.

The sequence was obtained from an adult with an advanced solid tumor such as melanoma, head and neck, liver or kidney cancer. The sample was CD4+ or CD8+ T cells sorted from blood, taken in a trial of the OX40 agonist ivuxolimab. The rearrangement links TRBV5-1 to TRBJ2-7, with 7 bases aligning to TRBD2. The CDR3 DNA follows: TGCGCCAGCAGCTGGGGGGAGGGGTACCTCTCCTACGAGCAGTACTTC. Protein product: CASSWGEGYLSYEQYF. Full variable domain (outside the CDR3, taken from reference TRBV5-1 and TRBJ2-7): KAGVTQTPRYLIKTRGQQVTLSCSPISGHRSVSWYQQTPGQGLQFLFEYFSETQRNKGNFPGRFSGRQFSNSRSEMNVSTLELGDSALYLCASSWGEGYLSYEQYFGPGTRLTVT.